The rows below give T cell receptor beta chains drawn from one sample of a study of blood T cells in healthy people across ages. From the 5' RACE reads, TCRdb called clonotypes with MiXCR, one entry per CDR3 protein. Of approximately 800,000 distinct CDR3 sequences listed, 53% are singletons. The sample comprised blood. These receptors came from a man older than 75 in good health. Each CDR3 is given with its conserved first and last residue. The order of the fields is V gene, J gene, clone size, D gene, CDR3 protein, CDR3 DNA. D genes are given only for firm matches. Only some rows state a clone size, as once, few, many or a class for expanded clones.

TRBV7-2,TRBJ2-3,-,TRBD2,CASSFVAGGPVGNTDTQYF,TGTGCCAGCAGCTTTGTGGCGGGAGGGCCCGTCGGGAACACAGATACGCAGTATTTT
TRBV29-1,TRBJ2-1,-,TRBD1,CSVVGTGYNEQFF,TGCAGCGTTGTAGGGACAGGGTACAATGAGCAGTTCTTC
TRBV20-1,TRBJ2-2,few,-,CSARRGSTGELFF,TGCAGTGCTAGGCGGGGTTCCACCGGGGAGCTGTTTTTT
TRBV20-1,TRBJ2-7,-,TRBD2,CSARDRTSRYEQYF,TGCAGTGCTAGAGATCGGACTAGCAGGTACGAGCAGTACTTC
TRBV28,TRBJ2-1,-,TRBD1,CASRMGQGDEQFF,TGTGCCAGCAGGATGGGACAGGGGGACGAGCAGTTCTTC
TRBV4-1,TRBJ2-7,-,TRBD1,CASSQVTGGRGQYF,TGCGCCAGCAGCCAAGTAACAGGGGGCAGGGGGCAGTACTTC
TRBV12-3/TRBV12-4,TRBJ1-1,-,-,CASRAGTLNTEAFF,TGTGCCAGCAGAGCCGGGACACTGAACACTGAAGCTTTCTTT
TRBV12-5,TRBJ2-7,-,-,CASKNSGTREQYF,TGTGCTAGCAAGAATTCAGGGACTCGCGAGCAGTACTTC
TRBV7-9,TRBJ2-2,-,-,CASSWTGELFF,TGTGCCAGCAGCTGGACCGGGGAGCTGTTTTTT
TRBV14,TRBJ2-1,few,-,CASSRAGTGVNEQFF,TGTGCCAGCAGCCGAGCCGGGACTGGCGTTAATGAGCAGTTCTTC
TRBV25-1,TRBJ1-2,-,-,CASSPTSDSHGYTF,TGTGCCAGCAGTCCCACGTCAGACTCCCATGGCTACACCTTC
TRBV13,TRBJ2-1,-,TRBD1,CASSLSWTGGRSRSSYNEQFF,TGTGCCAGCAGCCTCTCCTGGACAGGGGGACGGTCACGGAGCTCCTACAATGAGCAGTTCTTC
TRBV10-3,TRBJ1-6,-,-,CAISEGPRDPPLHF,TGTGCCATCAGTGAGGGACCACGGGATCCACCCCTCCACTTT
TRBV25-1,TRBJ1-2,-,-,CASSESPTRGYTF,TGTGCCAGCAGTGAATCACCAACGAGGGGCTACACCTTC
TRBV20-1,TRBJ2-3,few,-,CSAFGGMSGDTQYF,TGCAGTGCCTTCGGCGGGATGAGCGGAGATACGCAGTATTTT
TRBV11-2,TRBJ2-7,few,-,CASSLVGVPYEQYF,TGTGCCAGCAGCTTAGTGGGTGTCCCCTACGAGCAGTACTTC
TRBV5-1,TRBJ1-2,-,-,CASSTPGPGDGYTF,TGCGCCAGCAGCACTCCGGGACCGGGGGATGGCTACACCTTC
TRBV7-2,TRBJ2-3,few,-,CASSLASARYAYF,TGTGCCAGCAGCTTGGCTAGCGCTAGATACGCGTATTTT
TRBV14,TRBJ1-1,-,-,CASSQALGGRTEAFF,TGTGCCAGCAGCCAAGCCTTGGGAGGGCGGACTGAAGCTTTCTTT
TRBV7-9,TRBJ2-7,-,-,CASSPELDSYEQYF,TGTGCCAGCTCACCAGAACTAGATTCCTACGAGCAGTACTTC
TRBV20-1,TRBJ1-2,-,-,CSAEKNGYTF,TGCAGTGCAGAAAAGAATGGCTACACCTTC
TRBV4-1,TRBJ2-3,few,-,CASSQQDLTGTDTQYF,TGCGCCAGCAGCCAACAGGACCTCACAGGCACAGATACGCAGTATTTT
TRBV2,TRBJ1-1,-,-,CASTDNLYTEAFF,TGTGCCAGCACGGATAATTTGTACACTGAAGCTTTCTTT
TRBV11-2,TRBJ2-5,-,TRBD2,CASRTDRGDMGTTSGSETQYF,TGTGCCAGCAGAACAGATCGGGGGGACATGGGGACAACTAGCGGGAGCGAGACCCAGTACTTC
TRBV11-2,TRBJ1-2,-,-,CASTNYRDGYTF,TGTGCCAGCACCAATTACAGGGATGGCTACACCTTC
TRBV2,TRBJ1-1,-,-,CASKRTANTEAFF,TGTGCCAGCAAGAGGACAGCGAACACTGAAGCTTTCTTT
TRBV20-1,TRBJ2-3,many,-,CSARDSIKGTDTQYF,TGCAGTGCTAGAGATTCTATAAAGGGCACAGATACGCAGTATTTT